This TCR beta chain was sequenced for a study of identifying expanded T cells in peripheral blood. The table came from immunoSEQ multiplex PCR; TCRdb's copy has only in-frame clones and leaves some out. The table includes fewer than 110,000 clones, approximately 88% detected once. Trimming removed 0 bases at V and 3 bases at J, with 5 bases between. The V gene's germline CDR1 is SGHAT and CDR2 FQNNGV. The length of the CDR3 is 13 residues. This sequence joins TRBV11-2 and TRBJ2-5; D is unresolved. The sequenced sample consisted of blood. This receptor was identified in a person aged 18 to 75 in good health. The CDR3 nucleotides read TGTGCCAGCAGCTTAGATAGCAAAGAGACCCAGTACTTC. Its translation: CASSLDSKETQYF.